The TCR beta chain under discussion was sequenced for a study of T cells in Graves' hyperthyroidism and ophthalmopathy. The CDR3 has 13 amino acids. Trimming left V 0 bases short and J 3 bases short, with 5 bases between. Germline V gives CDR1 LNHDA, CDR2 SQIVND (reference sequence). There were TCR beta CDR3 regions amplified from RNA transcripts. The HTBI primer set was used in a first-round RT-PCR of the TCR CDR3. Using its own MiXCR run on the multiplex PCR reads, TCRdb lists one record per CDR3 protein. The sample contains a few hundred thousand distinct CDR3 sequences, roughly 18% of which appear only once. In this sample, this clonotype turned up a few times.

Material: blood. The TCR sequence derives from a young man with Graves' ophthalmopathy. The chain joins TRBV19 to TRBJ2-5; D remains ambiguous. The CDR3 sequence is CASSIDGEETQYF. Here the CDR3 DNA reads TGTGCCAGTAGTATAGACGGAGAAGAGACCCAGTACTTC.